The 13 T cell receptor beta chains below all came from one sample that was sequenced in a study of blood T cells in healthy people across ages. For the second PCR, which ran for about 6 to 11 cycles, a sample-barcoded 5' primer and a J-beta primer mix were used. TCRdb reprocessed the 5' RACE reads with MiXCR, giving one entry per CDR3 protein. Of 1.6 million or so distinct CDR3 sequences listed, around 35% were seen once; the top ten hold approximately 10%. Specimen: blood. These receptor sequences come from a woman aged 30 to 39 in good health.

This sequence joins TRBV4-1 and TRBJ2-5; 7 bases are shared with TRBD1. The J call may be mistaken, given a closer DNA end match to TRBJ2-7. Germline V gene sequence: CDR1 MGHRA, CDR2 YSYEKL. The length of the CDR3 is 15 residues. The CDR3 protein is CASSPKTDRVGEQYF. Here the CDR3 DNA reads TGCGCCAGCAGCCCCAAGACCGACAGGGTTGGCGAGCAGTACTTC.

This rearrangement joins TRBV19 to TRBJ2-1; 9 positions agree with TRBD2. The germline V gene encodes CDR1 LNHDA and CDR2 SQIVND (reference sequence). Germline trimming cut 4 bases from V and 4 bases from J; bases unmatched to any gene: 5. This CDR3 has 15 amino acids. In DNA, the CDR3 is TGTGCCAGTAGTAATATAGCGGGAGTGTACAATGAGCAGTTCTTC. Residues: CASSNIAGVYNEQFF. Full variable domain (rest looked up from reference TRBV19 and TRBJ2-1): DGGITQSPKYLFRKEGQNVTLSCEQNLNHDAMYWYRQDPGQGLRLIYYSQIVNDFQKGDIAEGYSVSREKKESFPLTVTSAQKNPTAFYLCASSNIAGVYNEQFFGPGTRLTVL.

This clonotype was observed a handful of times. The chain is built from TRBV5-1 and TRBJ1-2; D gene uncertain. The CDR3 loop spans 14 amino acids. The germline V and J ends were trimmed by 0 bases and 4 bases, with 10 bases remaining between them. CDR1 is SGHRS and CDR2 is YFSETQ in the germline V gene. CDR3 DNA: TGCGCCAGCAGCTTGGAGGTGGCCTCCTATGGCTACACCTTC. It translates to CASSLEVASYGYTF.

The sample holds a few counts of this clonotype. The CDR3 spells CASTLQRGIEQFF. The CDR3 DNA is TGTGCCAGCACCCTGCAGCGGGGCATTGAGCAGTTCTTC. This sequence joins TRBV11-2 and TRBJ2-1; TRBD2 matches 7 bases. With V trimmed by 7 bases and J by 9 bases, 9 bases remained unmatched. Germline CDR1 reads SGHAT; CDR2 reads FQNNGV. This CDR3 has 13 amino acids.

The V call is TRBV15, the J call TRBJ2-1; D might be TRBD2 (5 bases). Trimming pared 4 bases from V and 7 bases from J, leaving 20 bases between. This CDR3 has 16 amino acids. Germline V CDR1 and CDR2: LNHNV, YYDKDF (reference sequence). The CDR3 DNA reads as TGTGCCACCAGCACGGTACGGTATCAACCGGGGAATGAGCAGTTCTTC. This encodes CATSTVRYQPGNEQFF. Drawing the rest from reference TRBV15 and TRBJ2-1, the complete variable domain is DAMVIQNPRYQVTQFGKPVTLSCSQTLNHNVMYWYQQKSSQAPKLLFHYYDKDFNNEADTPDNFQSRRPNTSFCFLDIRSPGLGDTAMYLCATSTVRYQPGNEQFFGPGTRLTVL.

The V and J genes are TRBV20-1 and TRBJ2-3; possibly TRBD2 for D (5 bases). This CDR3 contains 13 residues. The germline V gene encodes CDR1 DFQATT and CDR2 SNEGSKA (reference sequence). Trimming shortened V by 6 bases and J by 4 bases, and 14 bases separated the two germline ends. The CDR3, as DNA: TGCAGTGCCTCGGGGTTCCCCGCAGATACGCAGTATTTT. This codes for CSASGFPADTQYF.

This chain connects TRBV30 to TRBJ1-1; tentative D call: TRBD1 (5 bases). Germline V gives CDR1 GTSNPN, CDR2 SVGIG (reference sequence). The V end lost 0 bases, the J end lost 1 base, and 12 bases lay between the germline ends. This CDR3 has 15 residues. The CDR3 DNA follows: TGTGCCTGGAGTGTGGGGCGGGGCGAGAACACTGAAGCTTTCTTT. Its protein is CAWSVGRGENTEAFF.

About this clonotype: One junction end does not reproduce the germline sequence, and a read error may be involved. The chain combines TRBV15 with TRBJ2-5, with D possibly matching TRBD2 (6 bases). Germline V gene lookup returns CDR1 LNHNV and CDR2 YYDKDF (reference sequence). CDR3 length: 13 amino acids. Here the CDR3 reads CATSRVSGETHYF. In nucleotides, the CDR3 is TGTGCCACCAGCAGAGTATCGGGAGAGACCCACTACTTC.

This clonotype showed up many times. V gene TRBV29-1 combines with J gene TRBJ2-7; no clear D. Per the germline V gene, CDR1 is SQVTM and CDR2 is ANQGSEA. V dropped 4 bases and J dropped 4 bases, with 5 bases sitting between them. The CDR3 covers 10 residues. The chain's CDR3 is CSVGDYEQYF. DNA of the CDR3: TGCAGCGTTGGGGATTACGAGCAGTACTTC.

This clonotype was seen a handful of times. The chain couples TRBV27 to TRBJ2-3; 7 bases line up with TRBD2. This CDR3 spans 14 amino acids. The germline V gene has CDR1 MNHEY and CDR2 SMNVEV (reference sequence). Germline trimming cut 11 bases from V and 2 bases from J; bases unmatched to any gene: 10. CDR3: CAGGSGIYTDTQYF. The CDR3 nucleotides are TGTGCCGGGGGAAGCGGGATTTACACAGATACGCAGTATTTT.

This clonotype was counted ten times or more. CDR3 bases: TGTGCCAGCAGTTTAAGGCCCCTGAACACTGAAGCTTTCTTT. As protein: CASSLRPLNTEAFF. The chain has TRBV12-3 or TRBV12-4 and TRBJ1-1; no clear D gene. V was cut by 2 bases and J by 0 bases, with 7 bases left in between. The CDR3 covers 14 residues.

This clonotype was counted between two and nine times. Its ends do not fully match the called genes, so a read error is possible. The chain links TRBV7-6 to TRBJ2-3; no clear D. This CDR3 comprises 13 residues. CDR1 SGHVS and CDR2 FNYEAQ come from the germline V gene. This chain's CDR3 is CTSSPRFPDTQYF. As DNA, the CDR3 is TGTACCAGCAGCCCGCGCTTCCCAGATACGCAGTATTTT.

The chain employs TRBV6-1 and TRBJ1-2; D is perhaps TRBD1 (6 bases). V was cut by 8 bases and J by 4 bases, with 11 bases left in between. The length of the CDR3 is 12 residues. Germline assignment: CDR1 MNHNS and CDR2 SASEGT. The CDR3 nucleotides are TGTGCCAGCGGGGGCCCCGGCTATGGCTACACCTTC. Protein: CASGGPGYGYTF.